This note documents a single TCR beta chain sequence. Its antigen is unknown. This sample was included in a study of radiotherapy plus CTLA-4 blockade in lung cancer. Study-level results: How blood T cell clones changed early, along with interferon-beta, reportedly forecast response best.

Per germline, CDR1 MNHNS and CDR2 SASEGT. V lost 2 bases and J lost 10, with 9 bases in between. The CDR3 has 12 residues. The data were produced by immunoSEQ multiplex PCR, yet TCRdb's version contains in-frame clones alone and is incomplete. This sample has about 60,000 clones, with around four fifths found just once. The starting material was peripheral blood, obtained from a patient treated with radiotherapy plus ipilimumab. The origin of this receptor is a human donor with non-small cell lung cancer who had a partial response to radiotherapy plus ipilimumab. The V call is TRBV6-1, the J call TRBJ2-1, with a tentative D call TRBD1 (6 bases). DNA for the CDR3: TGTGCCAGCAGTGAACAGGGGTACGAGCAGTTCTTC. Its protein product is CASSEQGYEQFF.